One sample yielded the 3 T cell receptor beta chains listed below, sequenced in a study of blood T cell repertoires in COVID-19. Produced via immunoSEQ multiplex PCR; TCRdb's table is partial and in-frame only. The repertoire holds about 270,000 clones, with 86% as singletons. The sequencing sample was made of PBMCs or T cells enriched from blood (not recorded which). The receptor source for this set is a woman aged 18-30 years who had recovered from COVID-19.

This chain links TRBV28 with TRBJ1-5; D call uncertain. Between the trimmed V and J ends, which lost 2 bases and 2 bases, there was a span of 4 bases. The CDR3 has 13 amino acids. Germline V CDR1 and CDR2: MDHEN, SYDVKM. CDR3 region: CASSLTGNQPQHF. CDR3 DNA: TGTGCCAGCAGTTTAACAGGCAATCAGCCCCAGCATTTT.

CDR3 amino acids: CASRKGPGAVTGGKAFF. The CDR3 DNA sequence: TGCGCCAGCAGAAAGGGGCCGGGGGCGGTGACGGGAGGAAAAGCTTTCTTT. The chain employs TRBV10-2 and TRBJ1-1, with D tentatively TRBD1 (6 bases). Germline CDR1 WSHSY, CDR2 SAAADI. CDR3 length equals 17 residues. The germline V and J ends were trimmed by 6 bases and 9 bases, with 29 bases remaining between them.

This chain connects TRBV4-1 to TRBJ1-1; no definite D call. This CDR3 region has 13 residues. CDR1 and CDR2 (germline): MGHRA, YSYEKL. The germline V and J ends were trimmed by 6 bases and 2 bases, with 10 bases remaining between them. CDR3 DNA sequence: TGCGCCAGCAGGAGCGGACGTAACACTGAAGCTTTCTTT. Encoded protein: CASRSGRNTEAFF.